The 18 T cell receptor beta chains given below trace back to one sample, sequenced in a study of T cell responses to AZD1222 COVID-19 vaccine. The data were produced by immunoSEQ multiplex PCR, yet TCRdb's version contains in-frame clones alone and is incomplete. The sample includes 150,000 or so clones, about 88% of them seen just once. This specimen consisted of peripheral blood, obtained after recovery from COVID-19. Source of these receptors: an adult who had recovered from COVID-19.

The chain joins TRBV7-3 to TRBJ2-1, with D maybe TRBD2 (5 bases). The V gene's germline CDR1 is SGHTA and CDR2 FQGTGA. Trimming pared 5 bases from V and 6 bases from J, leaving 14 bases between. This CDR3 has 14 amino acids. The CDR3 here is CASSLHIGGNEQFF. The CDR3 DNA is TGTGCCAGCAGCCTACATATTGGAGGCAATGAGCAGTTCTTC.

The chain carries TRBV29-1 and TRBJ2-3, with 9 nucleotides matching TRBD1. The CDR3 runs 15 residues. Germline values: CDR1 SQVTM, CDR2 ANQGSEA. Unmatched junction bases numbered 9, after V lost 6 bases and J lost 2 bases. CDR3 sequence: CSVNGQGTSTDTQYF. CDR3 DNA: TGCAGCGTGAATGGACAGGGGACGTCCACAGATACGCAGTATTTT.

This clone was seen a single time. This sequence joins TRBV25-1 and TRBJ2-3, with 9 nucleotides matching TRBD2. Germline values: CDR1 MGHDK, CDR2 SYGVNS. V trimming: 4 bases; J trimming: 4 bases; junction bases outside the gene matches: 9. The CDR3 totals 16 residues. The CDR3 reads CASSGGGALRSDTQYF. CDR3 in DNA: TGTGCCAGCAGTGGCGGGGGGGCCTTACGCTCAGATACGCAGTATTTT.

This chain connects TRBV7-9 to TRBJ1-1, with D tentatively TRBD1 (6 bases). The ends were cut back, 1 base at V and 4 bases at J, with 10 bases in the middle. This CDR3 has 14 amino acids. Germline values: CDR1 SEHNR, CDR2 FQNEAQ (reference sequence). CDR3 DNA: TGTGCCAGCAGCTTAGAAGGGGGTGTCACTGAAGCTTTCTTT. Protein sequence: CASSLEGGVTEAFF.

The gene calls are TRBV29-1 and TRBJ2-7, with D possibly TRBD1 on 6 matching bases. This CDR3 has 11 amino acids. Germline V gene data show CDR1 as SQVTM and CDR2 as ANQGSEA. V gave up 6 bases and J gave up 5 bases, with 11 bases separating them. The DNA of the CDR3 is TGCAGCGTCCGGACAGAAGACGAGCAGTACTTC. This translates into CSVRTEDEQYF.

The chain recombines TRBV5-1 with TRBJ2-1; possible D gene TRBD1, 5 bases. Germline CDR1 SGHRS, CDR2 YFSETQ. The CDR3 totals 14 residues. Trimming pared 0 bases from V and 5 bases from J, leaving 9 bases between. CDR3 bases: TGCGCCAGCAGCTTGGAACAGGAGCACAATGAGCAGTTCTTC. It encodes CASSLEQEHNEQFF.

The chain carries TRBV6-1 and TRBJ1-2; the D is unclear. The germline V gene encodes CDR1 MNHNS and CDR2 SASEGT. Deletions cut 2 bases from V and 0 bases from J, with 13 bases between. CDR3 length: 16 residues. The CDR3, as DNA: TGTGCCAGCAGTGAAACCGTGGCAGTTTCTAACTATGGCTACACCTTC. Its translation: CASSETVAVSNYGYTF.

The chain has TRBV9 and TRBJ1-1; tentatively, D is TRBD1 (5 bases). V gave up 3 bases and J gave up 5 bases, with 14 bases separating them. Looked up from germline, CDR1 is SGDLS and CDR2 is YYNGEE. This CDR3 is built from 14 residues. CDR3 nucleotides: TGTGCCAGCAGCGCCGGGACGGCGAATACTGAAGCTTTCTTT. Translated: CASSAGTANTEAFF.

This clone was seen a few times. The chain combines TRBV5-4 with TRBJ2-7, with TRBD1 as a possible D gene (5 bases). Per the germline V gene, CDR1 is SGHNT and CDR2 is YYREEE (reference sequence). Trimming pared 0 bases from V and 3 bases from J, leaving 10 bases between. This CDR3 contains 14 residues. The CDR3 is CASSLDRSDYEQYF. The CDR3, as DNA: TGTGCCAGCAGCTTGGACAGGAGCGACTACGAGCAGTACTTC.

This sequence joins TRBV7-6 and TRBJ2-7, with TRBD1 identical over 8 bases. The CDR3 totals 14 residues. Trimming at V came to 3 bases and at J to 7 bases, leaving 8 bases not matched to a gene. Germline V gene sequence: CDR1 SGHVS, CDR2 FNYEAQ. The CDR3 region has the DNA TGTGCCAGCAGCTTCATCGACAGGGGAGGAGAGCAGTACTTC. The encoded protein is CASSFIDRGGEQYF. Based on the CDR3 plus reference TRBV7-6 and TRBJ2-7, the full variable domain is GAGVSQSPRYKVTKRGQDVALRCDPISGHVSLYWYRQALGQGPEFLTYFNYEAQQDKSGLPNDRFSAERPEGSISTLTIQRTEQRDSAMYRCASSFIDRGGEQYFGPGTRLTVT.

The chain recombines TRBV28 with TRBJ2-7; 8 bases line up with TRBD2. V gave up 3 bases and J gave up 4 bases; unmatched junction bases: 11. The CDR3 covers 16 residues. CDR1 is MDHEN and CDR2 is SYDVKM in the germline V gene. Written as DNA, the CDR3 is TGTGCCAGCAGTTTTCCAAGTGCGGGAGGCGTTTACGAGCAGTACTTC. This codes for CASSFPSAGGVYEQYF.

With respect to this clone: Other nucleotide sequences from this sample produce the same CDR3. This rearrangement joins TRBV5-1 to TRBJ1-1; TRBD1 matches 7 bases. CDR1 and CDR2 (germline): SGHRS, YFSETQ. The V segment lost 2 bases and the J segment 1 base; nucleotides outside the gene matches: 2. The CDR3 contains 14 residues. CDR3: CASSLQGTNTEAFF. CDR3 nucleotides: TGCGCCAGCAGCTTACAGGGGACGAACACTGAAGCTTTCTTT.

The chain joins TRBV7-8 to TRBJ2-7; D assignment may be TRBD1 or TRBD2 (6 bases each). CDR3 size: 18 residues. Trimming took off 5 bases at V and 0 bases at J, with 23 bases between the two ends. Germline assignment: CDR1 SGHVS and CDR2 FQNEAQ. CDR3 nucleotides: TGTGCCAGCAGCCTAGAGGGGGGAAGGACACCGAGCTCCTACGAGCAGTACTTC. Protein sequence: CASSLEGGRTPSSYEQYF.

The V gene is TRBV7-9, the J gene TRBJ2-7; unclear D gene. Trimming took off 0 bases at V and 0 bases at J, with 6 bases between the two ends. CDR1 and CDR2 from the germline V gene are SEHNR and FQNEAQ (reference sequence). The CDR3 covers 14 residues. The CDR3 loop reads CASSLAASSYEQYF. Written as DNA, the CDR3 is TGTGCCAGCAGCTTAGCGGCGAGCTCCTACGAGCAGTACTTC. Filled out from reference TRBV7-9 and TRBJ2-7, the complete variable domain reads DTGVSQNPRHKITKRGQNVTFRCDPISEHNRLYWYRQTLGQGPEFLTYFQNEAQLEKSRLLSDRFSAERPKGSFSTLEIQRTEQGDSAMYLCASSLAASSYEQYFGPGTRLTVT.

The V gene is TRBV18, the J gene TRBJ2-3, with D possibly matching TRBD1 (5 bases). Germline CDR1 and CDR2: KGHSH and LQKENI. Trimming left V 0 bases short and J 4 bases short, with 17 bases between. The CDR3 spans 17 residues. CDR3 nucleotides: TGTGCCAGCTCACCACCGAACTTCGCGCAGGGCGCAGATACGCAGTATTTT. Translated: CASSPPNFAQGADTQYF.

V gene TRBV7-9 combines with J gene TRBJ2-5; 8 bases are a match to TRBD1. Germline V lookup: CDR1 SEHNR, CDR2 FQNEAQ (reference sequence). The CDR3 covers 15 residues. The ends lost 0 bases at V and 3 bases at J; junction bases unmatched: 3. In nucleotides, the CDR3 is TGTGCCAGCAGCTTAGCTCCAGGGGGCGAAGAGACCCAGTACTTC. It specifies CASSLAPGGEETQYF.

This sequence joins TRBV5-1 and TRBJ1-1; D is uncertain. CDR1 and CDR2 (germline): SGHRS, YFSETQ. V lost 5 bases, J lost 4 bases, and 15 bases lay in between. The length of the CDR3 is 14 residues. The CDR3 region has the DNA TGCGCCAGCAGGCAAGGAAGTGTAATCACTGAAGCTTTCTTT. Translation: CASRQGSVITEAFF.

The chain recombines TRBV18 with TRBJ2-7; a weak D match, TRBD1 (5 bases). Trimming took off 3 bases at V and 5 bases at J, with 11 bases between the two ends. The length of the CDR3 is 13 residues. Per the germline V gene, CDR1 is KGHSH and CDR2 is LQKENI. CDR3 region: CASSPEKQDEQYF. CDR3 nucleotides: TGTGCCAGCTCACCGGAGAAACAGGACGAGCAGTACTTC.